What follows are 14 T cell receptor beta chains derived from one specimen sequenced in a study of cytomegalovirus exposure and HLA in healthy donors. Amplification used 60 Vbeta primers and 13 Jbeta primers. Sequencing was performed with immunoSEQ multiplex PCR; in TCRdb, only in-frame clones are kept and a portion is missing. This sample has approximately 120,000 clones, with around 68% found just once. Sequencing was performed on PBMCs. These receptor sequences come from a man aged 40-49 years in good health and CMV-seropositive.

This chain joins TRBV27 and TRBJ2-7; 9 bases are shared with TRBD1. The germline gives CDR1 MNHEY, CDR2 SMNVEV (reference sequence). V gave up 5 bases and J gave up 6 bases; unmatched junction bases: 11. This CDR3 region has 15 residues. DNA for the CDR3: TGTGCCAGCAGTCCTCCGGGACAGGGACCAAGCGAGCAGTACTTC. As protein: CASSPPGQGPSEQYF.

V usage is TRBV5-1 and J usage is TRBJ2-3; D is perhaps TRBD1 (6 bases). V lost 0 bases to trimming and J lost 0 bases, with 14 bases between them. The CDR3 totals 17 residues. Germline V lookup: CDR1 SGHRS, CDR2 YFSETQ. CDR3 DNA sequence: TGCGCCAGCAGCTTGGCGCCACAGGGATTAAGCACAGATACGCAGTATTTT. Protein: CASSLAPQGLSTDTQYF.

The gene calls are TRBV4-1 and TRBJ1-5; D remains unclear. The germline V gene has CDR1 MGHRA and CDR2 YSYEKL. Trimming stripped 4 bases from V and 1 base from J, with 23 bases between. The CDR3 is 19 residues long. The CDR3 nucleotides are TGCGCCAGCAGCCCGAACCCGACGTCGGCCGGCGGGAGCAATCAGCCCCAGCATTTT. Amino acid sequence: CASSPNPTSAGGSNQPQHF.

This chain uses TRBV4-2 with TRBJ1-3; no reliable D call. CDR3 length equals 15 residues. V was pared by 0 bases and J by 0 bases, with 6 bases between. Germline V lookup: CDR1 LGHNA, CDR2 YNFKEQ. The CDR3 nucleotides are TGTGCCAGCAGCCAAGACCCGAGCTCTGGAAACACCATATATTTT. It translates to CASSQDPSSGNTIYF.

In its sample, this clone was seen once. CDR3 residues: CASSIRTSGRATDTQYF. In DNA form, the CDR3 reads TGCGCCAGCAGCATCCGGACTAGCGGGAGGGCCACAGATACGCAGTATTTT. The chain is built from TRBV4-1 and TRBJ2-3; 15 positions match TRBD2. This CDR3 comprises 17 residues. Germline CDR1 and CDR2: MGHRA and YSYEKL. J gave up 2 bases and V 5 bases, and 5 bases lay outside the gene matches.

The chain links TRBV2 to TRBJ2-1; TRBD1 is a possible D gene (6 bases). Germline loops: CDR1 SNHLY, CDR2 FYNNEI. This CDR3 is 11 amino acids long. The ends were cut back, 3 bases at V and 14 bases at J, with 11 bases in the middle. The CDR3 bases are TGTGCCAGCAGTGATCAGGGGCGGGAGTTCTTC. Translating gives CASSDQGREFF.

V usage is TRBV27 and J usage is TRBJ2-7; TRBD1 aligns across 8 bases. CDR1 MNHEY and CDR2 SMNVEV come from the germline V gene (reference sequence). V dropped 6 bases and J dropped 1; count of bases not matched to a gene: 5. The CDR3 sequence is 14 residues long. CDR3 coding DNA: TGTGCCAGCAGCACCGGGACAGGTTCCTACGAGCAGTACTTC. Protein product: CASSTGTGSYEQYF.

The chain couples TRBV2 to TRBJ2-2, with D possibly TRBD2 on 6 matching bases. Germline V gene lookup returns CDR1 SNHLY and CDR2 FYNNEI. The V end was cut by 4 bases, the J end by 0 bases, with 9 bases between. The CDR3 has 15 amino acids. CDR3 region: CASSGGVPNTGELFF. The CDR3 coding sequence is TGTGCCAGCAGTGGGGGGGTCCCGAACACCGGGGAGCTGTTTTTT.

This sequence joins TRBV6-1 and TRBJ2-1; the D is unclear. This CDR3 has 17 amino acids. Germline CDR1 and CDR2: MNHNS and SASEGT. Trimming left V 1 base short and J 4 bases short, with 17 bases between. The CDR3 sequence: CASSEVVGSRRYNEQFF. CDR3 coding DNA: TGTGCCAGCAGTGAAGTGGTCGGGTCGCGAAGGTACAATGAGCAGTTCTTC.

This clone was counted a single time. The chain couples TRBV5-5 to TRBJ1-5; D perhaps matches TRBD1 (5 bases). The CDR3 sequence is 15 residues long. V was clipped by 2 bases and J by 0 bases, with 9 bases between them. Germline CDR1 SGHKS, CDR2 YYEKEE (reference sequence). The CDR3 here is CASSFGQGSNQPQHF. CDR3 bases: TGTGCCAGCAGCTTTGGGCAGGGTAGCAATCAGCCCCAGCATTTT.

This clone is a singleton in its sample. This CDR3 is also generated by other DNA sequences in the sample. CDR3 DNA: TGTGCCAGTAGCAGAGGCAGGGGGAATGAGCAGTTCTTC. It encodes CASSRGRGNEQFF. This chain joins TRBV19 and TRBJ2-1, with 7 bases that match TRBD1. From germline, CDR1 is LNHDA and CDR2 SQIVND (reference sequence). The trim removed 6 bases at V and 7 bases at J, leaving 6 bases unmatched. This CDR3 region has 13 residues.

Points on this clone: A much larger clone sits a single nucleotide away, making a read error possible. The rearrangement links TRBV7-9 to TRBJ1-1, with D maybe TRBD1 (6 bases). The germline gives CDR1 SEHNR, CDR2 FQNEAQ (reference sequence). This CDR3 has 13 residues. V lost 3 bases, J lost 1 base, and 6 bases lay in between. CDR3: CASSLTGNTEAFF. CDR3 nucleotide sequence: TGTGCCAGCAGCTTGACAGGGAACACTGAAGCTTTCTTT.

The chain uses TRBV7-8 and TRBJ1-6; perhaps TRBD1 as D (6 bases). This CDR3 is 18 amino acids long. The ends were cut back, 2 bases at V and 0 bases at J, with 14 bases in the middle. From germline, CDR1 is SGHVS and CDR2 FQNEAQ. In nucleotides, the CDR3 is TGTGCCAGCAGCTTAAGACAGGTTGACAGCTCCTATAATTCACCCCTCCACTTT. It codes for CASSLRQVDSSYNSPLHF. Combining the CDR3 with reference TRBV7-8 and TRBJ1-6 gives the whole variable domain GAGVSQSPRYKVAKRGQDVALRCDPISGHVSLFWYQQALGQGPEFLTYFQNEAQLDKSGLPSDRFFAERPEGSVSTLKIQRTQQEDSAVYLCASSLRQVDSSYNSPLHFGNGTRLTVT.

This chain uses TRBV5-1 with TRBJ1-1; 7 nucleotides align to TRBD1. V lost 3 bases and J lost 1; bases outside the gene matches: 9. This CDR3 has 16 residues. CDR1 is SGHRS, CDR2 YFSETQ, per germline. Written as DNA, the CDR3 is TGCGCCAGCAGCTCGCAGGGGGGCGGATGGAACACTGAAGCTTTCTTT. This translates into CASSSQGGGWNTEAFF.